This is a list of T cell receptor beta chains from one sample in a study of T cell responses to AZD1222 COVID-19 vaccine. Profiling relied on immunoSEQ multiplex PCR, and the TCRdb table lists in-frame clones only, not all of them. The sample yields 200,000 to 250,000 clones, about 92% seen once. The source material was peripheral blood, sampled on day 0 of MenACWY control vaccination. Source of these receptors: an adult in good health. Each CDR3 is given with its conserved first and last residue. A D gene is named only where the DNA matches it firmly. The size of a clone is reported for some rows only, either as once, few or many, or as a class for expanded clones.

>many|TRBD1|TRBV3-1/TRBV3-2|TRBJ1-2
TGTGCCAGCAGCCAAGTGCCGACAGGGGGCTCCCGTGGCTACACCTTC
CASSQVPTGGSRGYTF
>.|.|TRBV30|TRBJ1-1
TGTGCCTGGAGTGCCGACCGGAACACTGAAGCTTTCTTT
CAWSADRNTEAFF
>.|.|TRBV19|TRBJ1-5
TGTGCCAGTAGTATAGAGTTCAATCAGCCCCAGCATTTT
CASSIEFNQPQHF
>.|.|TRBV28|TRBJ1-3
TGTGCCAGCAAACAGCAGTCTGGAAACACCATATATTTT
CASKQQSGNTIYF
>once|TRBD1|TRBV30|TRBJ1-4
TGTGCCTGGACCCACGGACAGGGGAATCTCGAAAAACTGTTTTTT
CAWTHGQGNLEKLFF
>.|.|TRBV4-3|TRBJ2-2
TGCGCCAGCAGCCAAGTAGGTGTGGACACCGGGGAGCTGTTTTTT
CASSQVGVDTGELFF
>.|.|TRBV11-2|TRBJ1-6
TGTGCCAGCAGTATCTCCGGGAGCTCCTATAATTCACCCCTCCACTTT
CASSISGSSYNSPLHF
>.|.|TRBV5-1|TRBJ1-1
TGCGCCACCTCAGCCGGGACACAAAACACTGAAGCTTTCTTT
CATSAGTQNTEAFF
>.|.|TRBV12-5|TRBJ2-6
TGTGCTAGTGGTTTCTTGAGCTCTGGGGCCAACGTCCTGACTTTC
CASGFLSSGANVLTF
>.|TRBD1|TRBV20-1|TRBJ1-1
TGCAGTGCTAGTGTACAGGGGGTTTACGCTTTCTTT
CSASVQGVYAFF
>.|.|TRBV28|TRBJ2-2
TGTGCCAGCAGTTCCGGGGACCGTGACACCGGGGAGCTGTTTTTT
CASSSGDRDTGELFF
>few|.|TRBV7-9|TRBJ2-7
TGTGCCAGCAGCTGGGGCTCCTCCTACGAGCAGTACTTC
CASSWGSSYEQYF
>.|.|TRBV7-2|TRBJ1-2
TGTGCCAGCAGCAGAACATCTAACTATGGCTACACCTTC
CASSRTSNYGYTF
>.|.|TRBV21-1|TRBJ1-1
TGTGCCAGCAGCAAAGCAGGGGGACAGGGCCCGATTGACCCTACGATCACTGAAGCTTTCTTT
CASSKAGGQGPIDPTITEAFF
>.|.|TRBV6-2/TRBV6-3|TRBJ1-2
TGTGCCAGCAGTACTTCCCCTTATGGCTACACCTTC
CASSTSPYGYTF
>.|TRBD1|TRBV2|TRBJ1-1
TGTGCCAGCAAAACCGACAGGGGGCCCACTGAAGCTTTCTTT
CASKTDRGPTEAFF
>.|.|TRBV3-1/TRBV3-2|TRBJ2-3
TGTGCCAGCAGCCCAAACGGCCCCCTAGTCGGGGGGCCTGATACGCAGTATTTT
CASSPNGPLVGGPDTQYF
>.|.|TRBV27|TRBJ1-3
TGTGCCAGCAGTTTAGGTATCGGCCCTGGAAACACCATATATTTT
CASSLGIGPGNTIYF
>.|.|TRBV4-1|TRBJ1-2
TGCGCCAGCAGCCAGGATGGACAGTCTTTTGGCTACACCTTC
CASSQDGQSFGYTF
>.|TRBD2|TRBV5-1|TRBJ2-7
TGCGCCAGCAGTCCAGGAGGGACTAGCGGGTGGTACGAGCAGTACTTC
CASSPGGTSGWYEQYF
>.|.|TRBV3-1/TRBV3-2|TRBJ2-2
TGTGCCAGCAGCTCGACTTCTGCCCCAGGGAGGATGTTTTTT
CASSSTSAPGRMFF
>.|TRBD1|TRBV5-6|TRBJ2-5
TGTGCCAGCAGCCCGCGCTGGGACAGGGGAGGGGAGACCCAGTACTTC
CASSPRWDRGGETQYF
>.|.|TRBV6-5|TRBJ2-7
TGTGCCAGCAGCGCCGGGTCTCCCCCCTACGAGCAGTACTTC
CASSAGSPPYEQYF
>.|.|TRBV7-9|TRBJ1-1
TGTGCCAGCAGCCCTATAGGTACAAACACTGAAGCTTTCTTT
CASSPIGTNTEAFF
>.|.|TRBV18|TRBJ2-2
TGTGCCAGCTCACAAGGGGCGAACACCGGGGAGCTGTTTTTT
CASSQGANTGELFF
>.|.|TRBV4-2|TRBJ1-2
TGTGCCAGCAGCCTCGACCCGGGGTCTTATAACGGCTACACCTTC
CASSLDPGSYNGYTF
>.|.|TRBV28|TRBJ1-2
TGTGCCAGCAGTTTAGGGAGTGGACAGCGCCTTGGGGGCTACACCTTC
CASSLGSGQRLGGYTF
>.|TRBD1|TRBV27|TRBJ2-2
TGTGCCAGCAGTCCCGGACAGGGAAGCACCGGGGAGCTGTTTTTT
CASSPGQGSTGELFF
>.|.|TRBV29-1|TRBJ2-7
TGCAGCGCCCGGGACGGCCGGTACGAGCAGTACTTC
CSARDGRYEQYF
>.|.|TRBV27|TRBJ2-7
TGTGCCAGCACCGGAGGTGGGGGAAACGAGCAGTACTTC
CASTGGGGNEQYF
>.|.|TRBV15|TRBJ2-5
TGTGCCACCAGCAGAGAACAGACAGGCTCCCAAGAGACCCAGTACTTC
CATSREQTGSQETQYF
>.|TRBD1|TRBV3-1/TRBV3-2|TRBJ2-4
TGTGCCAGCAGCCCGACAGGGGGCGCCAAAAACATTCAGTACTTC
CASSPTGGAKNIQYF
>.|TRBD1|TRBV7-7|TRBJ1-3
TGTGCTAGCAGCCCCGACAGGGGCCCTGGAAACACCATATATTTT
CASSPDRGPGNTIYF
>once|TRBD1|TRBV4-1|TRBJ1-4
TGCGCCAGCAGCCTAGGACAGGGGGCTAATGAAAAACTGTTTTTT
CASSLGQGANEKLFF
>.|TRBD1|TRBV2|TRBJ1-6
TGTGCCAGCGGGGACAGGTGGAATTCACCCCTCCACTTT
CASGDRWNSPLHF
>.|.|TRBV4-2|TRBJ1-3
TGTGCCAGCAGCCAAGATCTAGGTGTCTCTGGAAACACCATATATTTT
CASSQDLGVSGNTIYF
>.|TRBD1|TRBV6-5|TRBJ2-7
TGTGCCAGCAGAGTCGGGGGGACAGGGCCCTACGAGCAGTACTTC
CASRVGGTGPYEQYF
>.|TRBD2|TRBV5-1|TRBJ2-5
TGCGCCAGCAGTCCTCACACCGGGACTAAAGAGACCCAGTACTTC
CASSPHTGTKETQYF
>.|.|TRBV6-5|TRBJ1-1
TGTGCCAGCCAGCGGGGGCTAGGTACTGAAGCTTTCTTT
CASQRGLGTEAFF
>.|.|TRBV2|TRBJ2-2
TGTGCCAGCAGTCATCGTCGCGGGTACTTTGACTCCCCCACCGGGGAGCTGTTTTTT
CASSHRRGYFDSPTGELFF
>.|TRBD1|TRBV27|TRBJ1-1
TGTGCCAGCAGTTTTGGGGGACAGCTGAACACTGAAGCTTTCTTT
CASSFGGQLNTEAFF
>.|.|TRBV7-6|TRBJ2-1
TGTGCCAGCAGCTTAGGGGGGCGGAATGAGCAGTTCTTC
CASSLGGRNEQFF
>.|.|TRBV27|TRBJ2-6
TGTGCCAGCAGTTTCGGACAGTTCTCTGGGGCCAACGTCCTGACTTTC
CASSFGQFSGANVLTF
>.|.|TRBV5-4|TRBJ1-1
TGTGCCAGCAGCTTTGCGGGGGCGCGGAACACTGAAGCTTTCTTT
CASSFAGARNTEAFF
>.|.|TRBV11-2|TRBJ1-3
TGTGCCAGCAGCTTAGTTTCGTGGGGCGCGGAGGACACCATATATTTT
CASSLVSWGAEDTIYF
>.|.|TRBV5-1|TRBJ1-1
TGCGCCAGCAGCTTGGAAGGCAGGAACCCTGAAGCTTTCTTT
CASSLEGRNPEAFF
>.|.|TRBV11-2|TRBJ1-1
TGTGCCAGCAGCTTAGCGTCCTACGTTGAAGCTTTCTTT
CASSLASYVEAFF
>.|.|TRBV7-9|TRBJ1-6
TGTGCCAGCAGCTTAGCGGGGGGAGGTTTTGCTTCACCCCTCCACTTT
CASSLAGGGFASPLHF
>.|.|TRBV7-9|TRBJ1-5
TGTGCCAGCAGCTTACTAGATAGCAATCAGCCCCAGCATTTT
CASSLLDSNQPQHF
>.|.|TRBV28|TRBJ1-1
TGTGCCAGCAGTGGCCCCGACCCACGGGACACTGAAGCTTTCTTT
CASSGPDPRDTEAFF
>.|TRBD1|TRBV5-1|TRBJ1-5
TGCGCCAGCAGCGTGGGGACAGGGGGGAATCAGCCCCAGCATTTT
CASSVGTGGNQPQHF
>.|.|TRBV19|TRBJ2-7
TGTGCCAGTAGTATGGCCCTCGGGACTTTCTCCTACGAGCAGTACTTC
CASSMALGTFSYEQYF
>.|TRBD1|TRBV9|TRBJ2-7
TGTGCCAGCAGCCCCAGCCCAGGGGGCTCCTACGAGCAGTACTTC
CASSPSPGGSYEQYF
>.|.|TRBV30|TRBJ1-2
TGTGCCTGGAGTGTACACGAGGCCTATGGCTACACCTTC
CAWSVHEAYGYTF
>.|.|TRBV6-1|TRBJ1-2
TGTGCCAGCAGTGAAGCAGGGAAATTCTATGGCTACACCTTC
CASSEAGKFYGYTF